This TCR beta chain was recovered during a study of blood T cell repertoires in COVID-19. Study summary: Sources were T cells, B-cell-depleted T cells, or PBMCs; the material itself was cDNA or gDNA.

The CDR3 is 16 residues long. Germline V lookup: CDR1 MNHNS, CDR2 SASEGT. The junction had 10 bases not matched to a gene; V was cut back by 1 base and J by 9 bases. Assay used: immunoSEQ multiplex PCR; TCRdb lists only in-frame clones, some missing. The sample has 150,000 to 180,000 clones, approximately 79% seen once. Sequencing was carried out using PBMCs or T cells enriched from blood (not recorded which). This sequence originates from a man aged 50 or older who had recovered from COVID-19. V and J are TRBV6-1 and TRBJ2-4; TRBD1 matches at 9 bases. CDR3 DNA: TGTGCCAGCAGTGAAGGGATGGGCACAGGGGGCCCCATTCAGTACTTC. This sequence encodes CASSEGMGTGGPIQYF.